The T cell receptor beta chain described here comes from a study of T cells in Graves' hyperthyroidism and ophthalmopathy. This CDR3 has 15 amino acids. CDR1 and CDR2 (germline): LGHNA, YNFKEQ. Trimming took 1 base from V and 4 from J; bases not matched to a gene: 2. Amplification yielded TCR beta CDR3 regions, with RNA transcripts as the source. TCR CDR3 regions were first amplified by RT-PCR with HTBI primers. TCRdb processed the multiplex PCR reads anew with MiXCR; each CDR3 protein has one entry. The sample contains roughly 570,000 distinct CDR3 sequences, 15% to 19% of which appear only once. The table lists this clonotype with many counts.

This clonotype was obtained from a woman in her 30s with Graves' hyperthyroidism. Material for sequencing was blood. The chain is built from TRBV4-2 and TRBJ2-1, with TRBD2 matching 9 bases. Written as DNA, the CDR3 is TGTGCCAGCAGCCAAGGGCGGGAGGGATACAATGAGCAGTTCTTC. Protein product: CASSQGREGYNEQFF.